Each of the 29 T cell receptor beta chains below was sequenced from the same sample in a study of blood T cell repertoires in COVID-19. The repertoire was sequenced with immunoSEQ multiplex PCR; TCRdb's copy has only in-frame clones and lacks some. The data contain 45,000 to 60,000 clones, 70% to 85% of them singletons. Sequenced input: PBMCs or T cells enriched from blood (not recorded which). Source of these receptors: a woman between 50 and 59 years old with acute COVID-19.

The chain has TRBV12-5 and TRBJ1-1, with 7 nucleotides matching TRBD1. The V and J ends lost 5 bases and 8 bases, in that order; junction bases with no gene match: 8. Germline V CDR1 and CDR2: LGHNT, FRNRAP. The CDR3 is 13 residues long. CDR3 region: CASGPDRVPEAFF. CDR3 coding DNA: TGTGCTAGTGGTCCAGACAGGGTTCCCGAAGCTTTCTTT.

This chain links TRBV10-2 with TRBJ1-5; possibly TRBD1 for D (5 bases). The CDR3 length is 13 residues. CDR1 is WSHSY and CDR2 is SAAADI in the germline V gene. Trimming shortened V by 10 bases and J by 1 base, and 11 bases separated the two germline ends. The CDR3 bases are TGCGCCACCCAGGGCACCAGCAATCAGCCCCAGCATTTT. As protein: CATQGTSNQPQHF.

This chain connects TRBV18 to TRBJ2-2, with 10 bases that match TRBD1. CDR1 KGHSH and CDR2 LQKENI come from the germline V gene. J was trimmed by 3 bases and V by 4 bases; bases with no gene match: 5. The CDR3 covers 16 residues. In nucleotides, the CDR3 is TGTGCCAGCTCACTAAAGACAGGGGGCTACACCGGGGAGCTGTTTTTT. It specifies CASSLKTGGYTGELFF. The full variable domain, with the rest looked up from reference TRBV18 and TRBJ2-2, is NAGVMQNPRHLVRRRGQEARLRCSPMKGHSHVYWYRQLPEEGLKFMVYLQKENIIDESGMPKERFSAEFPKEGPSILRIQQVVRGDSAAYFCASSLKTGGYTGELFFGEGSRLTVL.

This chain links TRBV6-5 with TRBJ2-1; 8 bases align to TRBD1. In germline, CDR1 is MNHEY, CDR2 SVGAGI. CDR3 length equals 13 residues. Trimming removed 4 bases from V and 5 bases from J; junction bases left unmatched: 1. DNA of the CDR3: TGTGCCAGCAGTTTGACAGGGGACAATGAGCAGTTCTTC. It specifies CASSLTGDNEQFF.

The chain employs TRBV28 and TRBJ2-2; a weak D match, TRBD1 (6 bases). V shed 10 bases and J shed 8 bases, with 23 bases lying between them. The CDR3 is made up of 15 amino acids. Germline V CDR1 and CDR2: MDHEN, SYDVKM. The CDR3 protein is CAITSFAQGNGELFF. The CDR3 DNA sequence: TGTGCCATTACTAGTTTCGCCCAGGGGAATGGGGAGCTGTTTTTT.

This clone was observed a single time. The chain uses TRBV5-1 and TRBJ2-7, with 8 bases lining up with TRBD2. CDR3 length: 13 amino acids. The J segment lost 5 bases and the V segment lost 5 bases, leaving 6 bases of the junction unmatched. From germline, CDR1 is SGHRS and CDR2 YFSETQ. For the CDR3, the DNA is TGCGCCAGCAGGGGTAGCGGGGAGAACGAGCAGTACTTC. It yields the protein CASRGSGENEQYF.

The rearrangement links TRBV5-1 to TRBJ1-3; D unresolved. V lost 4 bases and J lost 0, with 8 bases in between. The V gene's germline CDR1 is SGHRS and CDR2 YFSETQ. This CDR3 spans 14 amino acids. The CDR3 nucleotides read TGCGCCAGCAGCGGCCACGACTCTGGAAACACCATATATTTT. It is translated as CASSGHDSGNTIYF.

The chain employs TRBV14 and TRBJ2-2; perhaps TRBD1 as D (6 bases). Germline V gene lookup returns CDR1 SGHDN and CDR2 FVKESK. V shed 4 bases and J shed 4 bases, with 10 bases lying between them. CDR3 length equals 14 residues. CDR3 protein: CASSPWTVTGELFF. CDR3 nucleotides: TGTGCCAGCAGCCCTTGGACAGTCACCGGGGAGCTGTTTTTT.

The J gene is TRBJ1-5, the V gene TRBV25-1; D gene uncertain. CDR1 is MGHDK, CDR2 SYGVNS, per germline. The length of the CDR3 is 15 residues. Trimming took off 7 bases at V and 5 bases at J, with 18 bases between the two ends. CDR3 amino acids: CASKSETLGDQPQHF. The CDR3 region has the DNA TGTGCCAGCAAATCCGAGACCCTGGGAGATCAGCCCCAGCATTTT.

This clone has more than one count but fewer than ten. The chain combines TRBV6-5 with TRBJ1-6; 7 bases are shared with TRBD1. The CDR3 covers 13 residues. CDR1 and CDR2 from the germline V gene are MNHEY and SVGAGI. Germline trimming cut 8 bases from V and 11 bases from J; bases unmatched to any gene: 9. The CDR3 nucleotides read TGTGCCAGCTCCGACAGGGATATACCACCCCTCCACTTT. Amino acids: CASSDRDIPPLHF.

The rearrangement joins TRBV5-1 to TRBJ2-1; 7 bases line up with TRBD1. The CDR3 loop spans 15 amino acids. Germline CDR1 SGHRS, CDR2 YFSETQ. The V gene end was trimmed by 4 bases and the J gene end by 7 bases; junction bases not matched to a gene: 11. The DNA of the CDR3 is TGCGCCAGCAGCACCGGGACAGTGGTGACGAATGAGCAGTTCTTC. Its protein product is CASSTGTVVTNEQFF.

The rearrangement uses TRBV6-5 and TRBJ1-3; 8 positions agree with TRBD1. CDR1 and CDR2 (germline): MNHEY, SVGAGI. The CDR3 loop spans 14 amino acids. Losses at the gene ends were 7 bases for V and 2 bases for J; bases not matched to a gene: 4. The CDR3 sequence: CASTKTGAGNTIYF. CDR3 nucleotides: TGTGCCAGCACTAAGACAGGGGCTGGAAACACCATATATTTT.

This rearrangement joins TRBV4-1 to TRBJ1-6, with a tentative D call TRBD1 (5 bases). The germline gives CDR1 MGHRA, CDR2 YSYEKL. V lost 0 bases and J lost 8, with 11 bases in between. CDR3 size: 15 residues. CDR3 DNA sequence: TGCGCCAGCAGCCAAGATCACAGGAACGATTCACCCCTCCACTTT. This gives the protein CASSQDHRNDSPLHF.

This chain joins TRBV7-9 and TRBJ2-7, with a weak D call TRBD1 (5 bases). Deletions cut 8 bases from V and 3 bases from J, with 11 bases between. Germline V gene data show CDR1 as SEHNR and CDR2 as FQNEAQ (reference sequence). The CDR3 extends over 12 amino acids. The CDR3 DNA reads TGTGCCAGCGAGATAACAGGCTACGAGCAGTACTTC. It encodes CASEITGYEQYF.

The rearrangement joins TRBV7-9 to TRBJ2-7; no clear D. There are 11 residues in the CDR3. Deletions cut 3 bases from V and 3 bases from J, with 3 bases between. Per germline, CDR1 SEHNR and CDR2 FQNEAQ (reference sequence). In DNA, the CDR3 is TGTGCCAGCAGCTTCAACTACGAGCAGTACTTC. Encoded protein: CASSFNYEQYF.

The DNA of the CDR3 is TGTGCCAGCAGTCGTACAGACAGGGAGAAACTGTTTTTT. As protein: CASSRTDREKLFF. The rearrangement uses TRBV12-3 or TRBV12-4 and TRBJ1-4; TRBD1 agrees at 7 bases. The length of the CDR3 is 13 residues. Germline trimming cut 5 bases from V and 11 bases from J; bases unmatched to any gene: 8.

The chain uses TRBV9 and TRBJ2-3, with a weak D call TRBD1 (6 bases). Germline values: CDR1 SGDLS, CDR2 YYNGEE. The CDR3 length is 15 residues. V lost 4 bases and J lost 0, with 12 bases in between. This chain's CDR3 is CASSLGQPSTDTQYF. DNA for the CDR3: TGTGCCAGCAGCCTAGGACAGCCCAGCACAGATACGCAGTATTTT.

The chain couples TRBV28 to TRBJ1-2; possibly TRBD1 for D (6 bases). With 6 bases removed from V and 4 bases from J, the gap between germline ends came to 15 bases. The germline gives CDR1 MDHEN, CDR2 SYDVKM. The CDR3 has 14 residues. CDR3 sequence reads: CASSPRRGFYGYTF. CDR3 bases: TGTGCCAGCAGCCCCCGAAGGGGGTTCTATGGCTACACCTTC.

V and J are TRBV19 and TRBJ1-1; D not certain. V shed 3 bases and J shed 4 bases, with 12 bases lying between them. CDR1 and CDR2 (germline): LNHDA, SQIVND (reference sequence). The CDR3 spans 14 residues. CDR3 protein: CASSIEREGTEAFF. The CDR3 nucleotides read TGTGCCAGTAGTATTGAGAGGGAGGGCACTGAAGCTTTCTTT.

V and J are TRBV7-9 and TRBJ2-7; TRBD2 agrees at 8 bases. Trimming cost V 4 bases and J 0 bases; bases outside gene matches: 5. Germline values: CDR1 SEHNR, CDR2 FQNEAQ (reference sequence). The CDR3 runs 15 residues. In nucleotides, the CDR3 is TGTGCCAGCAGCTCCGGGGGGGGCTACTCCTACGAGCAGTACTTC. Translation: CASSSGGGYSYEQYF. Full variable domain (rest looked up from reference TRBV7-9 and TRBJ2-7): DTGVSQNPRHKITKRGQNVTFRCDPISEHNRLYWYRQTLGQGPEFLTYFQNEAQLEKSRLLSDRFSAERPKGSFSTLEIQRTEQGDSAMYLCASSSGGGYSYEQYFGPGTRLTVT.

As DNA, the CDR3 is TGTGCCAGCAGCTTAGATCAAGCCATAAACTATGGCTACACCTTC. Translating it yields CASSLDQAINYGYTF. The chain recombines TRBV11-2 with TRBJ1-2; D is ambiguous. V was shortened by 0 bases and J by 2 bases, with 10 bases between the two germline ends. CDR1 is SGHAT and CDR2 is FQNNGV in the germline V gene. CDR3 length equals 15 residues.

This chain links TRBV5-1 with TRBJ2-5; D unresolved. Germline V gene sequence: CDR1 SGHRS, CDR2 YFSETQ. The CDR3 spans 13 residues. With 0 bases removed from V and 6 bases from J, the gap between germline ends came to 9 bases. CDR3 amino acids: CASSLAYPKTQYF. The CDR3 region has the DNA TGCGCCAGCAGCTTGGCCTATCCGAAGACCCAGTACTTC.

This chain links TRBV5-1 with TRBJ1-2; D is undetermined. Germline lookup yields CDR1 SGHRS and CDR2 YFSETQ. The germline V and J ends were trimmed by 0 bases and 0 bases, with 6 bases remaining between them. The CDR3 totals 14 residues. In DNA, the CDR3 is TGCGCCAGCAGCTTGGACGGGACTAACTATGGCTACACCTTC. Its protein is CASSLDGTNYGYTF.

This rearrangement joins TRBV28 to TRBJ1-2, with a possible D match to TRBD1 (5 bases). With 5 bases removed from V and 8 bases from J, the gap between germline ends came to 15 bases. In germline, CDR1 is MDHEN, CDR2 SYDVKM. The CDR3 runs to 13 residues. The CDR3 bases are TGTGCCAGCAGTCCGACAGTACATAGCGGCTACACCTTC. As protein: CASSPTVHSGYTF.

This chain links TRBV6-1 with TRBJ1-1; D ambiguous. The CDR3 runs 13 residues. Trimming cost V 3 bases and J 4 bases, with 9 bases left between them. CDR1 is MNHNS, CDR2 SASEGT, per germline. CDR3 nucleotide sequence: TGTGCCAGCAGTGAGGTACACCGCACTGAAGCTTTCTTT. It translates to CASSEVHRTEAFF.

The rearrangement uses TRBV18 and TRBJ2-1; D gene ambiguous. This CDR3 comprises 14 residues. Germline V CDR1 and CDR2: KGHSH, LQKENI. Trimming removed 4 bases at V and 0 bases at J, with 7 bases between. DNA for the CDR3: TGTGCCAGCTCACGAGTGAGCTCCTACAATGAGCAGTTCTTC. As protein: CASSRVSSYNEQFF.

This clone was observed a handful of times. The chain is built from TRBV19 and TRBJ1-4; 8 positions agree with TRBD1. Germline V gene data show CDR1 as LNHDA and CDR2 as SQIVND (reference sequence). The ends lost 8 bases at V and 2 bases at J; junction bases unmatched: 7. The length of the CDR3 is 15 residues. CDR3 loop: CASSTGGSTNEKLFF. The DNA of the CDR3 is TGTGCCAGTTCCACAGGGGGTTCGACTAATGAAAAACTGTTTTTT. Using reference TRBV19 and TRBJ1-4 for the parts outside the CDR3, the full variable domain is DGGITQSPKYLFRKEGQNVTLSCEQNLNHDAMYWYRQDPGQGLRLIYYSQIVNDFQKGDIAEGYSVSREKKESFPLTVTSAQKNPTAFYLCASSTGGSTNEKLFFGSGTQLSVL.

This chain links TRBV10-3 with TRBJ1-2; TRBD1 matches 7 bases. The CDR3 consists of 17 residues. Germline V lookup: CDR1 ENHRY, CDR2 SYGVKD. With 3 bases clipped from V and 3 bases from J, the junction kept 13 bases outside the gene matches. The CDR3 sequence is CAISDGATGVRDYGYTF. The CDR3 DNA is TGTGCCATCAGTGATGGGGCCACAGGGGTGAGGGACTATGGCTACACCTTC.

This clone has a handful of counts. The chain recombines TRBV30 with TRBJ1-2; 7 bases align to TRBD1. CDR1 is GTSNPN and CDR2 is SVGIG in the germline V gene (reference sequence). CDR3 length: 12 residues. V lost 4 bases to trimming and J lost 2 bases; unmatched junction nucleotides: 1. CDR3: CAWMTGNYGYTF. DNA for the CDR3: TGTGCCTGGATGACAGGGAACTATGGCTACACCTTC.